This passage covers 16 T cell receptor beta chains from one sample sequenced in a study of lymphopenia after photon versus proton radiotherapy. Clones were read by immunoSEQ multiplex PCR, and TCRdb kept only the in-frame ones, dropping some. The sample lists about 30,000 clones, just under 90% seen once, with around 47% in the top ten. The sequencing here drew on peripheral blood, taken from a patient treated with proton-based radiotherapy. The source of these receptors is a woman in her sixties or seventies with cholangiocarcinoma. Some clones in this sample may be carry-over from other donors' samples.

V gene TRBV27 combines with J gene TRBJ2-7; D is possibly TRBD1 (5 bases). CDR3 size: 16 residues. V was shortened by 4 bases and J by 3 bases, with 19 bases between the two germline ends. The germline V gene encodes CDR1 MNHEY and CDR2 SMNVEV (reference sequence). The CDR3 is CASSSPALTGRYEQYF. For the CDR3, the DNA is TGTGCCAGCAGTTCTCCGGCGTTAACAGGCCGCTACGAGCAGTACTTC.

The chain joins TRBV20-1 to TRBJ2-5, with D maybe TRBD1 (5 bases). The CDR3 has 11 amino acids. From germline, CDR1 is DFQATT and CDR2 SNEGSKA (reference sequence). Between the trimmed V and J ends, which lost 6 bases and 5 bases, there was a span of 10 bases. The CDR3 DNA follows: TGCAGTGCCGTCAAGGGGGAGACCCAGTACTTC. Translation gives CSAVKGETQYF.

The gene calls are TRBV9 and TRBJ1-3; D ambiguous. Germline CDR1 and CDR2: SGDLS and YYNGEE. V lost 7 bases and J lost 4, with 12 bases in between. The length of the CDR3 is 13 residues. The CDR3 here is CASAEEEGNTIYF. In DNA form, the CDR3 reads TGTGCCAGCGCAGAAGAGGAAGGAAACACCATATATTTT.

The gene calls are TRBV9 and TRBJ2-1; 7 bases line up with TRBD2. V was clipped by 4 bases and J by 9 bases; unmatched bases: 16. Germline CDR1 reads SGDLS; CDR2 reads YYNGEE. There are 16 residues in the CDR3. CDR3 sequence: CASSLWEGSDMGEQFF. CDR3 DNA sequence: TGTGCCAGCAGCCTCTGGGAGGGGTCGGATATGGGTGAGCAGTTCTTC.

V gene TRBV4-3 combines with J gene TRBJ2-1; 11 bases are a match to TRBD2. This CDR3 is 16 amino acids long. Germline loops: CDR1 LGHNA, CDR2 YSLEER. The V gene end was trimmed by 2 bases and the J gene end by 3 bases; junction bases not matched to a gene: 3. The CDR3, as DNA: TGCGCCAGCAGCCAAATAGCGGGAGGGAGCTACAATGAGCAGTTCTTC. Translating it yields CASSQIAGGSYNEQFF.

A single count supports this clone. The rearrangement uses TRBV6-5 and TRBJ2-7, with D perhaps given as TRBD1 or TRBD2 (6 bases each). CDR3 length: 15 residues. The germline V and J ends were trimmed by 8 bases and 2 bases, with 19 bases remaining between them. In germline, CDR1 is MNHEY, CDR2 SVGAGI. The DNA of the CDR3 is TGTGCCAGCTTTCCGGGGGCAGGCGTTCCCTACGAGCAGTACTTC. Its protein product is CASFPGAGVPYEQYF.

The V gene is TRBV19, the J gene TRBJ2-7, with D hard to call. This CDR3 comprises 12 residues. Trimming took off 3 bases at V and 3 bases at J, with 6 bases between the two ends. Germline V gene lookup returns CDR1 LNHDA and CDR2 SQIVND (reference sequence). The CDR3 DNA reads TGTGCCAGTAGTATGGGTTACTACGAGCAGTACTTC. This translates into CASSMGYYEQYF.

The chain couples TRBV20-1 to TRBJ2-3; D is unresolved. The CDR3 consists of 11 residues. V was trimmed by 6 bases and J by 4 bases, leaving 8 bases between them. Germline CDR1 is DFQATT and CDR2 is SNEGSKA (reference sequence). This CDR3 reads CSAETSDTQYF. CDR3 sequence (DNA): TGCAGTGCAGAGACATCAGATACGCAGTATTTT.

The V call is TRBV10-3, the J call TRBJ2-7; maybe TRBD2 (6 bases). Germline V gene data show CDR1 as ENHRY and CDR2 as SYGVKD. The germline V and J ends were trimmed by 7 bases and 0 bases, with 13 bases remaining between them. The CDR3 is 14 residues long. The chain's CDR3 is CAIKGAGGSYEQYF. CDR3 sequence (DNA): TGTGCCATCAAAGGGGCCGGGGGCTCCTACGAGCAGTACTTC.

This CDR3 reads CASSGTGALEQYF. The CDR3 coding sequence is TGCGCCAGCAGTGGGACAGGAGCTTTGGAGCAGTACTTC. The V call is TRBV5-1, the J call TRBJ2-7, with 8 bases matching TRBD1. Germline values: CDR1 SGHRS, CDR2 YFSETQ. V shed 5 bases, J shed 7 bases, and the junction held 8 bases outside the gene matches. CDR3 size: 13 residues. The variable domain in full, with the rest retrieved from reference TRBV5-1 and TRBJ2-7, is KAGVTQTPRYLIKTRGQQVTLSCSPISGHRSVSWYQQTPGQGLQFLFEYFSETQRNKGNFPGRFSGRQFSNSRSEMNVSTLELGDSALYLCASSGTGALEQYFGPGTRLTVT.

The J gene is TRBJ1-4, the V gene TRBV7-9; D not resolved. The CDR3 is 13 residues long. Looked up from germline, CDR1 is SEHNR and CDR2 is FQNEAQ (reference sequence). The ends were cut back, 6 bases at V and 5 bases at J, with 10 bases in the middle. CDR3 residues: CASSQLENEKLFF. Written as DNA, the CDR3 is TGTGCCAGCAGTCAGCTAGAGAATGAAAAACTGTTTTTT.

This chain links TRBV18 with TRBJ2-7; possible D gene TRBD2, 6 bases. The ends were cut back, 3 bases at V and 9 bases at J, with 15 bases in the middle. The CDR3 is made up of 13 amino acids. Germline V gene lookup returns CDR1 KGHSH and CDR2 LQKENI. The chain's CDR3 is CASSPGGAEWQYF. The CDR3, as DNA: TGTGCCAGCTCACCGGGGGGAGCTGAGTGGCAGTACTTC.

The rearrangement links TRBV18 to TRBJ1-2, with 10 positions matching TRBD1. CDR1 is KGHSH and CDR2 is LQKENI in the germline V gene. CDR3 length: 14 amino acids. The V gene end was trimmed by 4 bases and the J gene end by 8 bases; junction bases not matched to a gene: 7. The CDR3 is CASSRTGTGEGYTF. CDR3 nucleotides: TGTGCCAGCTCACGAACCGGGACAGGGGAGGGCTACACCTTC.

The V gene is TRBV28, the J gene TRBJ1-5; D not certain. The V end lost 8 bases, the J end lost 2 bases, and 16 bases lay between the germline ends. This CDR3 is built from 15 residues. Germline V lookup: CDR1 MDHEN, CDR2 SYDVKM. The CDR3 sequence is CASEPPGSRNQPQHF. In DNA, the CDR3 is TGTGCCAGCGAACCCCCGGGGAGTCGCAATCAGCCCCAGCATTTT.

Only one count was recorded for this clone. This chain connects TRBV6-1 to TRBJ2-1; D is unresolved. From germline, CDR1 is MNHNS and CDR2 SASEGT. The CDR3 has 11 amino acids. The V end lost 2 bases, the J end lost 9 bases, and 5 bases lay between the germline ends. CDR3 nucleotides: TGTGCCAGCAGTGAACTACCTGAGCAGTTCTTC. It yields the protein CASSELPEQFF.

The chain links TRBV7-3 to TRBJ2-2, with D tentatively TRBD1 (6 bases). Per the germline V gene, CDR1 is SGHTA and CDR2 is FQGTGA. V was trimmed by 5 bases and J by 5 bases, leaving 9 bases between them. The length of the CDR3 is 13 residues. The CDR3 coding sequence is TGTGCCAGCAGCCGCCAGGGGACCGGGGAGCTGTTTTTT. Translated: CASSRQGTGELFF.